Listed here is a single TCR beta chain. Its antigen is as yet unknown. These data are taken from a study of T cells after yellow fever vaccination. Study details: SMART-Seq v4 Ultra Low Input served to prepare low-cell-number fractions. Study-level results: In post-booster samples, most primary-vaccination clones reappeared (about 95% CD4, 70% to 90% CD8). Clonotypes appearing in both CD4 and CD8 compartments existed, and their share was small.

CDR1 is SGHRS and CDR2 is YFSETQ in the germline V gene. This CDR3 is built from 15 residues. V was clipped by 7 bases and J by 1 base, with 17 bases between them. As TCR cDNA was made by 5'RACE template switching, a universal primer site and UMIs were added. In TCRdb, the 5' RACE reads were re-called with MiXCR into one record per CDR3 protein. The sample shows 300,000 or so distinct CDR3 sequences, roughly 7.5% of them seen only once. Sequenced here: PBMCs, sampled 45 days after the first yellow fever vaccination. The origin of this receptor is a man between 18 and 29 years old who received the YFV17D yellow fever vaccine. The chain uses TRBV5-1 and TRBJ1-1; D gene uncertain. The CDR3 DNA reads as TGCGCCAGCCACCCTTTACCGAAGGGGAACACTGAAGCTTTCTTT. It codes for CASHPLPKGNTEAFF.